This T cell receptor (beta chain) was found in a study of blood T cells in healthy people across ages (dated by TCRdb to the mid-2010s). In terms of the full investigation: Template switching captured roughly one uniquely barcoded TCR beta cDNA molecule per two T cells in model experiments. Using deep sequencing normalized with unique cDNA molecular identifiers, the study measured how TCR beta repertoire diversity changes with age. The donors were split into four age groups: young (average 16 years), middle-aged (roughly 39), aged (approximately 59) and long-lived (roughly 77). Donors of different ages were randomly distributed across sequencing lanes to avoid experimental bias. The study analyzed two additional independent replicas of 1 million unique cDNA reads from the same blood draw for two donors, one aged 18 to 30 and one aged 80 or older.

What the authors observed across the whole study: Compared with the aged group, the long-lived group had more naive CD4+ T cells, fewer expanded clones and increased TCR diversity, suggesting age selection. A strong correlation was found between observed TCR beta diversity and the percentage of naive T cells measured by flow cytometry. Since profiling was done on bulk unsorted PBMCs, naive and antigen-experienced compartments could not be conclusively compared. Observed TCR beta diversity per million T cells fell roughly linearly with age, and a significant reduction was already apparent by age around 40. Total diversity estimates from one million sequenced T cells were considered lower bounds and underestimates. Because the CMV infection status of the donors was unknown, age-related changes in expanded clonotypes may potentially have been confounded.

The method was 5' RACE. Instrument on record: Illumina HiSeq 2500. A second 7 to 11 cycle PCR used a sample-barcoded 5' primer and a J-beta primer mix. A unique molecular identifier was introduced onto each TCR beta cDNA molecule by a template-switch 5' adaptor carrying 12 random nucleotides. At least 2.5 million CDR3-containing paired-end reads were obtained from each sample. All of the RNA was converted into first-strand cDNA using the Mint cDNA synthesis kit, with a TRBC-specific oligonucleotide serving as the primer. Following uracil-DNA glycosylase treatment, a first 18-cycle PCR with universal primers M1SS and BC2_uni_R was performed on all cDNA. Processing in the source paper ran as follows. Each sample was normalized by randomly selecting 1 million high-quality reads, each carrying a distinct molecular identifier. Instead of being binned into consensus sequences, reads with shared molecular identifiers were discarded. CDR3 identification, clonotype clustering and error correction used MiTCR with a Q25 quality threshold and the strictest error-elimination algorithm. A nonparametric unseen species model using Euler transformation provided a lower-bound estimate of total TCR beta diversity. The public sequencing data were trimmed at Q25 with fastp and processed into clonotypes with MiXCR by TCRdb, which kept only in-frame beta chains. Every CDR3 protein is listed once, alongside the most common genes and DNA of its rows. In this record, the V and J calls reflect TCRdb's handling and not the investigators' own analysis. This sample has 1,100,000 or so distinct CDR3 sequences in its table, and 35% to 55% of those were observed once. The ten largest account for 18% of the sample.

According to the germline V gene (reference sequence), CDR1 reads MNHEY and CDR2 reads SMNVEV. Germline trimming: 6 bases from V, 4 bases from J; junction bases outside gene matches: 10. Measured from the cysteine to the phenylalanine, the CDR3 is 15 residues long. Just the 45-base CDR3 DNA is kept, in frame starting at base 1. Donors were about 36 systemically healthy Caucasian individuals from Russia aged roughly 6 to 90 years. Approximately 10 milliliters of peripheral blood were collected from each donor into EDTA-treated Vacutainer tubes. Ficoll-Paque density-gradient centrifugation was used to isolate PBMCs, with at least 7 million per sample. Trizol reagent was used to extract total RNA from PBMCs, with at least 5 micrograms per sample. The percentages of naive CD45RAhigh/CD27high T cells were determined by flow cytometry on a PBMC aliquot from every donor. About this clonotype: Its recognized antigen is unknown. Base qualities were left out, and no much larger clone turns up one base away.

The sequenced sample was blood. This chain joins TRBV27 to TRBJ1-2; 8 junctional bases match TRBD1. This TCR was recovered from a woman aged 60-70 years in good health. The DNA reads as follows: TGTGCCAGCAGCCTCAGGGGGCGGATGGGCTATGGCTACACCTTC. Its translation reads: CASSLRGRMGYGYTF.